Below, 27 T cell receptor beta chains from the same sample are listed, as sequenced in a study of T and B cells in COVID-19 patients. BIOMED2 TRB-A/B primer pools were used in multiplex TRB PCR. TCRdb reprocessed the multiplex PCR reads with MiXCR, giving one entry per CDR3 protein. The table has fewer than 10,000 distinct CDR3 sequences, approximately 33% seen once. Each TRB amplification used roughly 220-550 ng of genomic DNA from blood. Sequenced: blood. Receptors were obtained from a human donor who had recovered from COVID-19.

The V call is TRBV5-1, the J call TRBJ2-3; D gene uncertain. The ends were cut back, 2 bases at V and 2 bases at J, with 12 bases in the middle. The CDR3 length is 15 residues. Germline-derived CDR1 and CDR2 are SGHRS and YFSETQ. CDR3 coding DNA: TGCGCCAGCAGCTTAATAGTACAGCCCACAGATACGCAGTATTTT. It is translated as CASSLIVQPTDTQYF.

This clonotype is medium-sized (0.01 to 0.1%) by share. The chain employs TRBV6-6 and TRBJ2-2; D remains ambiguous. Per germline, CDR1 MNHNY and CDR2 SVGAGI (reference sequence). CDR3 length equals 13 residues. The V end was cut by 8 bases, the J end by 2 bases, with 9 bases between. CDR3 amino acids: CASGYLNTGELFF. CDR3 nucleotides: TGTGCCAGCGGATATCTCAACACCGGGGAGCTGTTTTTT.

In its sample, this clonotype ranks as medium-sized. In nucleotides, the CDR3 is TGTGCCAGTAAAGGAGGACAGTTTTACAATGAGCAGTTCTTC. It is translated as CASKGGQFYNEQFF. The chain links TRBV19 to TRBJ2-1; D is possibly TRBD1 (6 bases). CDR1 LNHDA and CDR2 SQIVND come from the germline V gene (reference sequence). The CDR3 loop spans 14 amino acids. V was trimmed by 7 bases and J by 4 bases, leaving 14 bases between them.

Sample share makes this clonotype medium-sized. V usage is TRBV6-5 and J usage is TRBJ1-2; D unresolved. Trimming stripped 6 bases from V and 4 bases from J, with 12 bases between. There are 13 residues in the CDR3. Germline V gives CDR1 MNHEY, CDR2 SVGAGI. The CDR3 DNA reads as TGTGCCAGCAGCCGGCCGGACGGCTATGGCTACACCTTC. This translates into CASSRPDGYGYTF.

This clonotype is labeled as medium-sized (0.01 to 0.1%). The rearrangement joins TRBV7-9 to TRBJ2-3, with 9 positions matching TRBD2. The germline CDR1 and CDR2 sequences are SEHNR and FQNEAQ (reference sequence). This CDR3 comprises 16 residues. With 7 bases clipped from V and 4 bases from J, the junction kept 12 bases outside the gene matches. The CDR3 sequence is CASTPSAGGMADTQYF. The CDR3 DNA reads TGTGCCAGCACCCCTTCCGCGGGAGGGATGGCAGATACGCAGTATTTT.

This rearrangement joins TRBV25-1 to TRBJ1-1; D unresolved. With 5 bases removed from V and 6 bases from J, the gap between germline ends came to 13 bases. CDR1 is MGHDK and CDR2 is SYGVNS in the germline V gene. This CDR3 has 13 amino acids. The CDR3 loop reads CASSRGEVAEAFF. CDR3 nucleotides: TGTGCCAGCAGTCGGGGAGAAGTCGCTGAAGCTTTCTTT.

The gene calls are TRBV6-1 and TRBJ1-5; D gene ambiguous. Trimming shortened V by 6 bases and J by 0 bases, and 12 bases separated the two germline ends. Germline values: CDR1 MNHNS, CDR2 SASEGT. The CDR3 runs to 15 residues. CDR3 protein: CASSNLYSSNQPQHF. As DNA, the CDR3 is TGTGCCAGCAGCAACCTTTATAGTAGCAATCAGCCCCAGCATTTT.

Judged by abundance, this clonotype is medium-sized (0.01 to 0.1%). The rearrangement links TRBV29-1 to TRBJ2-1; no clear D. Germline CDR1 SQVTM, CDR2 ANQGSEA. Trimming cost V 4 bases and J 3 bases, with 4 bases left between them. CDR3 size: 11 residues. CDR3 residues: CSVVFYNEQFF. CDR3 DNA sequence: TGCAGCGTTGTATTCTACAATGAGCAGTTCTTC.

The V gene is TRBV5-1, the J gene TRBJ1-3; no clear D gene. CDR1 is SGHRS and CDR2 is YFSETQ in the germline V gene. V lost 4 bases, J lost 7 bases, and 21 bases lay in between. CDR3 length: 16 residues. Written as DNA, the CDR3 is TGCGCCAGCAGCCCCAATTTGGCTGGGAGAGCGAACACCATATATTTT. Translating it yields CASSPNLAGRANTIYF.

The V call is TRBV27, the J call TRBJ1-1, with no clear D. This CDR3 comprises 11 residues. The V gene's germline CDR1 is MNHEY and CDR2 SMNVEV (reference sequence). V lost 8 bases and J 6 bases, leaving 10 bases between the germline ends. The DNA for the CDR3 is TGTGCCAGCTCACCGGAATCTGAAGCTTTCTTT. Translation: CASSPESEAFF.

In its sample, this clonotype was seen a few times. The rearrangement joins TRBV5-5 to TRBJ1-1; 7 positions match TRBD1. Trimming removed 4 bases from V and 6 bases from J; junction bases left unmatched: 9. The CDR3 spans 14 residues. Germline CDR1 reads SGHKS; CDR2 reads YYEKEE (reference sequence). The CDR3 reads CASSRRTGRAEAFF. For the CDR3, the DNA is TGTGCCAGCAGCCGAAGGACAGGCAGGGCTGAAGCTTTCTTT.

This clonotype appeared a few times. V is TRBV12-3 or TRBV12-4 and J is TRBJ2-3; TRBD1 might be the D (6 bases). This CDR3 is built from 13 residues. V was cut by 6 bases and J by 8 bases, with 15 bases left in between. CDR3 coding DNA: TGTGCCAGCAGCCAGGGGCCAGAGGGTACGCAGTATTTT. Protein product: CASSQGPEGTQYF.

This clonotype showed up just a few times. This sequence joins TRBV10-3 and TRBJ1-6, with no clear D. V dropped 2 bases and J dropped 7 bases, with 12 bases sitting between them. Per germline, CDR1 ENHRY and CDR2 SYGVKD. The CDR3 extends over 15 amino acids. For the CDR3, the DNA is TGTGCCATCAGTGAGAGACCCCTTGGCAATTCACCCCTCCACTTT. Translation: CAISERPLGNSPLHF.

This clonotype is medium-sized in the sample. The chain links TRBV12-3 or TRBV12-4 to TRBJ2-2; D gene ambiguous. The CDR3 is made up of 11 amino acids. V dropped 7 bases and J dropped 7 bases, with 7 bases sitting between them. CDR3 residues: CASTLSGELFF. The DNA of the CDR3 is TGTGCCAGCACTTTGAGCGGGGAGCTGTTTTTT.

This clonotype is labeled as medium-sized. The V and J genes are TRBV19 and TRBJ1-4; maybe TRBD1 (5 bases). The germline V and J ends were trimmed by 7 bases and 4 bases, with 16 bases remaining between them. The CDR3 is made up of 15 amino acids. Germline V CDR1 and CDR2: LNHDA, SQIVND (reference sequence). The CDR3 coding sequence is TGTGCCAGTACCCCCGGAAGGGGACTTAATGAAAAACTGTTTTTT. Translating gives CASTPGRGLNEKLFF. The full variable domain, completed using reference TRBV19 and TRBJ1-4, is DGGITQSPKYLFRKEGQNVTLSCEQNLNHDAMYWYRQDPGQGLRLIYYSQIVNDFQKGDIAEGYSVSREKKESFPLTVTSAQKNPTAFYLCASTPGRGLNEKLFFGSGTQLSVL.

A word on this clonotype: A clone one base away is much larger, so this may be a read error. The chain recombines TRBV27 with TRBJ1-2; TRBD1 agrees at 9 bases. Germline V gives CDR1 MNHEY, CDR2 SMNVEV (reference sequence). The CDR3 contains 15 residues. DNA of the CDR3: TGTGCCGGCAGTCCTTGGGACAGGGAATCCGAAGGCTACACCTTC. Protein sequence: CAGSPWDRESEGYTF.

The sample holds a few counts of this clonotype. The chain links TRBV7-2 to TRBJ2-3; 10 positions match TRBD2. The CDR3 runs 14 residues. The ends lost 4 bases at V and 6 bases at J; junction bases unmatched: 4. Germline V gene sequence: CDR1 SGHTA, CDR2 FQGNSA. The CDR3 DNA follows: TGTGCCAGCAGCTCTAGCGGGGGAGGGGATACGCAGTATTTT. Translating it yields CASSSSGGGDTQYF.

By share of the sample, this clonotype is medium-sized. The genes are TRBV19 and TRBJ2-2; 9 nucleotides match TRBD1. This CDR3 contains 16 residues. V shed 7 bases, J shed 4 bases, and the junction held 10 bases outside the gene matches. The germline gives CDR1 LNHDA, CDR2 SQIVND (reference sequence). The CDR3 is CASNPRDRASTGELFF. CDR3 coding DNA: TGTGCCAGTAACCCAAGGGACAGGGCATCCACCGGGGAGCTGTTTTTT. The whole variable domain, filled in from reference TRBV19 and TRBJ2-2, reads DGGITQSPKYLFRKEGQNVTLSCEQNLNHDAMYWYRQDPGQGLRLIYYSQIVNDFQKGDIAEGYSVSREKKESFPLTVTSAQKNPTAFYLCASNPRDRASTGELFFGEGSRLTVL.

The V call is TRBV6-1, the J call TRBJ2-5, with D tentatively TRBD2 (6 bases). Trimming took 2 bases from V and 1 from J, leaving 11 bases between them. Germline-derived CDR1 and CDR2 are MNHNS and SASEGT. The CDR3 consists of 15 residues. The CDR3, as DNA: TGTGCCAGCAGTGAAATCCGGGGGATCCAAGAGACCCAGTACTTC. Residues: CASSEIRGIQETQYF.

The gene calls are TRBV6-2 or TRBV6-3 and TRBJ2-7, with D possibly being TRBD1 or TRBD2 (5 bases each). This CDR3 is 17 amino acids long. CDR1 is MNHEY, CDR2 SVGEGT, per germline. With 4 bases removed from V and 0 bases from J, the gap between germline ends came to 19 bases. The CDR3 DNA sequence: TGTGCCAGCAGTTGGGGGTGGGGACCGGCGGGCTCCTACGAGCAGTACTTC. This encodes CASSWGWGPAGSYEQYF.

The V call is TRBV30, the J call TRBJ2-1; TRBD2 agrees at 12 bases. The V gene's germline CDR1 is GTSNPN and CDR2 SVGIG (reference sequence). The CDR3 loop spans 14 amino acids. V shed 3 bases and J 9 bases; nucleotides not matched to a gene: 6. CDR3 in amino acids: CAWSRGLAGSEQFF. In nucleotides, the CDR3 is TGTGCCTGGAGCAGGGGACTAGCGGGTAGTGAGCAGTTCTTC.

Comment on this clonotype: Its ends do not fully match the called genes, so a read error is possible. The CDR3 is CARSLGVADTQYF. CDR3 sequence (DNA): TGTGCCAGAAGCTTGGGGGTAGCAGATACGCAGTATTTT. The chain carries TRBV5-6 and TRBJ2-3; either TRBD1 or TRBD2 may supply D (5 bases each). The CDR3 runs to 13 residues. Germline CDR1 reads SGHDT; CDR2 reads YYEEEE.

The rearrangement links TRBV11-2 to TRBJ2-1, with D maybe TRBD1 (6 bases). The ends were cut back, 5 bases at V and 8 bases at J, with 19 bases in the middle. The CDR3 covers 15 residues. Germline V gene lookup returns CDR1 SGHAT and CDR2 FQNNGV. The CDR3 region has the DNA TGTGCCAGCAGCCGTGACAGGACCCTCGACGATGAGCAGTTCTTC. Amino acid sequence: CASSRDRTLDDEQFF.

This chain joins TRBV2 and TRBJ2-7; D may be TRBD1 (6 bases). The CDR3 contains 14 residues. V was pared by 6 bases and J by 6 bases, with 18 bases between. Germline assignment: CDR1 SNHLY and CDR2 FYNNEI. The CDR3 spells CASSGRQALGEQYF. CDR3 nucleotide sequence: TGTGCCAGCAGCGGTAGACAGGCTCTCGGCGAGCAGTACTTC.

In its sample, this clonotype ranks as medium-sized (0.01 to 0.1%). DNA of the CDR3: TGTGCCAGTAGTATCACCACAGATACGCAGTATTTT. It is translated as CASSITTDTQYF. V and J are TRBV19 and TRBJ2-3; no definite D call. CDR1 LNHDA and CDR2 SQIVND come from the germline V gene (reference sequence). The length of the CDR3 is 12 residues. V lost 3 bases and J lost 2, with 3 bases in between.

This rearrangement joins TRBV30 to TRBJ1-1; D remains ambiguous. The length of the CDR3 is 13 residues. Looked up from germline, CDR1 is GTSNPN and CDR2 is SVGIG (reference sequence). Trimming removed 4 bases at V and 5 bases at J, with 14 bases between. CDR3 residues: CAWNSGSGTEAFF. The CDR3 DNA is TGTGCCTGGAATAGCGGGTCGGGAACTGAAGCTTTCTTT.

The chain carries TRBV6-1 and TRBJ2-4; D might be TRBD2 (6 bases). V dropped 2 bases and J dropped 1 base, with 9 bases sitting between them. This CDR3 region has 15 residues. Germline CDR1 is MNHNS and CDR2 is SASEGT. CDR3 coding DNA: TGTGCCAGCAGTGAACAGGAGGGGGCCAAAAACATTCAGTACTTC. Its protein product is CASSEQEGAKNIQYF.